Given below is one T cell receptor (beta chain) in context. What it binds is not known. The CDR3 sequence is 14 residues long. From germline, CDR1 is SGHDT and CDR2 YYEEEE. V was cut by 2 bases and J by 4 bases, with 11 bases left in between. This sample was taken from a study of T cell responses to AZD1222 COVID-19 vaccine. Study-level background: Samples with a second dose at about 4 or about 12 weeks were pooled together. The study's findings and limits: The donor cohort was predominantly white British with a female majority, and clonal diversity may have been underestimated. The study sampled repertoires only after the peak T cell response. Baseline serostatus was positive in only six AZD1222 recipients.

Only in-frame clones appear in the TCRdb table, and some are missing; sequencing was by immunoSEQ multiplex PCR. The sample shows about 150,000 clones, around nine tenths of them seen only once. The source material was peripheral blood, sampled on day 0 of AZD1222 vaccination. This sequence joins TRBV5-6 and TRBJ2-3; a weak D match, TRBD2 (5 bases). This receptor was obtained from an adult in good health. The DNA for the CDR3 is TGTGCCAGCAGCTTCACACTAGTTTCAGATACGCAGTATTTT. It yields the protein CASSFTLVSDTQYF.